Included here is one T cell receptor (beta chain) sequence, with context. TCRbeta library construction was performed incorporating unique molecular identifiers. TCRdb processed the PCR reads anew with MiXCR; each CDR3 protein has one entry. The table lists approximately 590,000 distinct CDR3 sequences, 10% of them singletons. The CDR3 totals 14 residues. Germline CDR1 MNHEY, CDR2 SVGEGT. Trimming removed 8 bases at V and 5 bases at J, with 18 bases between. This entry comes from a study of T-cell reconstitution after alpha-beta-depleted transplantation in children. The clonotype comes from a human donor who donated a stem cell graft to a child with acute myeloid leukemia. The sequencing here drew on PBMCs from the stem cell graft donor, taken from the stem cell graft. V is TRBV6-2 or TRBV6-3 and J is TRBJ1-2; tentatively, D is TRBD1 (5 bases). CDR3 sequence: CASRIYPGQYGYTF. The DNA for the CDR3 is TGTGCCAGCCGAATCTATCCGGGGCAATATGGCTACACCTTC.